One TCR beta chain is described in this entry. Its matching antigen is unknown. The data derive from a study of cytomegalovirus exposure and HLA in healthy donors. Study-level findings and limits: V- and J-gene trimming of TCR beta was linked (in a later analysis) to a missense DCLRE1C variant.

Germline CDR1 and CDR2: GTSNPN and SVGIG (reference sequence). The CDR3 is 14 amino acids. The V end was cut by 7 bases, the J end by 7 bases, with 22 bases between. It was with 60 Vbeta and 13 Jbeta primers that the PCR ran. This table comes from immunoSEQ multiplex PCR, and its TCRdb copy is limited to in-frame clones, with some not included. The profile shows 130,000 to 150,000 clones, around 75% of them singletons. Regarding donors, all were healthy bone marrow donors. The specimen was PBMCs. This TCR came from a woman in her twenties or thirties in good health and CMV-seronegative. The rearrangement joins TRBV30 to TRBJ1-2; a weak D match, TRBD1 (6 bases). The CDR3 region is CAFCPFNRDCGYTF. DNA of the CDR3: TGTGCCTTCTGCCCTTTTAACAGGGATTGTGGCTACACCTTC.